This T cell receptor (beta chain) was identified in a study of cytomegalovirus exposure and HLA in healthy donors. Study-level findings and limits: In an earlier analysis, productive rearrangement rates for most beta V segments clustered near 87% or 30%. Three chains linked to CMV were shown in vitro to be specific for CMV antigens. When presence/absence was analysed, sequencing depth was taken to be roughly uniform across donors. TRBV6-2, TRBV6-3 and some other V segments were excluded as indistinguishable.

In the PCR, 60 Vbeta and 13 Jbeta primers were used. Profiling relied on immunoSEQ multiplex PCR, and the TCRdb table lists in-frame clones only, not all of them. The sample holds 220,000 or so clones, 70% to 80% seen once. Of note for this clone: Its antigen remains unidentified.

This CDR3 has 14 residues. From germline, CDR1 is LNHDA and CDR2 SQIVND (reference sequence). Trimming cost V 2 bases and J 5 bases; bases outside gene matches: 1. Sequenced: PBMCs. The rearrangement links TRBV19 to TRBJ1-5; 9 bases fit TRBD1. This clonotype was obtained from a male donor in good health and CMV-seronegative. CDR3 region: CASSIRQGDQPQHF. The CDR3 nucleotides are TGTGCCAGTAGTATACGACAGGGGGATCAGCCCCAGCATTTT.